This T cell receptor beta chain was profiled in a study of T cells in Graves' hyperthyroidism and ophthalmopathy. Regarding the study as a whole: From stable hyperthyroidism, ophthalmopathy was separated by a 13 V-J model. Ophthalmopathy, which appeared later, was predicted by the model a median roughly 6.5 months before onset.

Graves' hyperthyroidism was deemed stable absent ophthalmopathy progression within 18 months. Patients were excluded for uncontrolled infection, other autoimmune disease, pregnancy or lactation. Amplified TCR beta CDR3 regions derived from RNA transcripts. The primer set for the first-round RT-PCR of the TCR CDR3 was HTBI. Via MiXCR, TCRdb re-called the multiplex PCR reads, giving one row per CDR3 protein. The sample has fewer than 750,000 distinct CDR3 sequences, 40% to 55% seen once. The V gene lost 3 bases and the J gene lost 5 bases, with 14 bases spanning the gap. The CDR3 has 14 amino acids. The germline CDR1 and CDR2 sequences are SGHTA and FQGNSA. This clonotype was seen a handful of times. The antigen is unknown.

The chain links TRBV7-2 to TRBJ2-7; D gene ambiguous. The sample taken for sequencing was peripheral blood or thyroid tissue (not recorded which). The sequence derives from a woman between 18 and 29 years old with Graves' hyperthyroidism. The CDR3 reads CASSLGLPSDEQYF. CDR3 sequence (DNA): TGTGCCAGCAGCTTGGGTCTCCCATCGGACGAGCAGTACTTC. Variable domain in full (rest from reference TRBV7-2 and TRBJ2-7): GAGVSQSPSNKVTEKGKDVELRCDPISGHTALYWYRQSLGQGLEFLIYFQGNSAPDKSGLPSDRFSAERTGGSVSTLTIQRTQQEDSAVYLCASSLGLPSDEQYFGPGTRLTVT.